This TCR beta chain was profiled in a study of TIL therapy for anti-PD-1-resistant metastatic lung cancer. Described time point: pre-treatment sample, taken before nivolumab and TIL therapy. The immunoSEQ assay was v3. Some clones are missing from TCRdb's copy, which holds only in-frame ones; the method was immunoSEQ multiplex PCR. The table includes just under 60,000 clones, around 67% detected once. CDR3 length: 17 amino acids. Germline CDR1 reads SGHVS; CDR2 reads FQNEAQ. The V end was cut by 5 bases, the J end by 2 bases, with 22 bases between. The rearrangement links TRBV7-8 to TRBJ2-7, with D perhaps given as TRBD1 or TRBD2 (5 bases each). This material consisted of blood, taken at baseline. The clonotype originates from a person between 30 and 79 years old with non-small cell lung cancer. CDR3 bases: TGTGCCAGCAGCATAACCGGGACCCCGTTAGAGGCCTACGAGCAGTACTTC. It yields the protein CASSITGTPLEAYEQYF.